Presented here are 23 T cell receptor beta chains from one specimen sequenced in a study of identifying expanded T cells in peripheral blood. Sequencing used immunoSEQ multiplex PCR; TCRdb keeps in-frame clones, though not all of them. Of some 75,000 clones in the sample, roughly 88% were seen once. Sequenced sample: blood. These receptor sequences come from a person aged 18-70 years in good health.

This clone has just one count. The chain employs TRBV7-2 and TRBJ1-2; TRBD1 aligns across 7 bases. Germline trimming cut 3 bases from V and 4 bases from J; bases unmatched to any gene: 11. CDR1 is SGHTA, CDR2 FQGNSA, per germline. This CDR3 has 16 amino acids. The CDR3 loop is CASSFFRDSPTYGYTF. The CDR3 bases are TGTGCCAGCAGCTTTTTTCGGGACAGTCCGACCTATGGCTACACCTTC.

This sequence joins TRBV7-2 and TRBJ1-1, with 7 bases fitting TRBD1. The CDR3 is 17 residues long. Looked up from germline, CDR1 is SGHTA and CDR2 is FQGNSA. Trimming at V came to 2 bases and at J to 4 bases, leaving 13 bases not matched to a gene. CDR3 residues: CASSLMPGEGASTEAFF. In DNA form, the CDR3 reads TGTGCCAGCAGCTTAATGCCGGGGGAGGGGGCATCCACTGAAGCTTTCTTT.

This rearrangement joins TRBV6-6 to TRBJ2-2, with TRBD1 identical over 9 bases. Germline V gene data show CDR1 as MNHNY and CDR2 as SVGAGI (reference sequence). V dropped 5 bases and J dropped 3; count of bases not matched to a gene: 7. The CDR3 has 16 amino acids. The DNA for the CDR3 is TGTGCCAGCAGTCGGGGACAGGGACTGCACACCGGGGAGCTGTTTTTT. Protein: CASSRGQGLHTGELFF.

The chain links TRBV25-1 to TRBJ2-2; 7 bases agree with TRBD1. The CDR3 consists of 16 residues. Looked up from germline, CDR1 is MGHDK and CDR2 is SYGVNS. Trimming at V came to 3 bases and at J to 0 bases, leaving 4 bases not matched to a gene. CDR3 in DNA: TGTGCCAGCAGTGATCGGACAGGCCCGAACACCGGGGAGCTGTTTTTT. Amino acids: CASSDRTGPNTGELFF.

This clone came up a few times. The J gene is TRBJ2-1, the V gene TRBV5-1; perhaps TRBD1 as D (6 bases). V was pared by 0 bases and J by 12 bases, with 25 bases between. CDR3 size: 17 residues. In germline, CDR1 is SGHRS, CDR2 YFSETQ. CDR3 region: CASSLEAGVTRSAGQFF. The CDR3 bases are TGCGCCAGCAGCTTGGAAGCAGGGGTTACTAGATCCGCCGGGCAGTTCTTC.

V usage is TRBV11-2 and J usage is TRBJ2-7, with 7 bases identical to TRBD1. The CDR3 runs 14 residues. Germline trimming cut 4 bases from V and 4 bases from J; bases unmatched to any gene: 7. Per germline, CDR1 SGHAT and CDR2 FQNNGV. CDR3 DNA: TGTGCCAGCAGCTCCCAGGACAGGCGTTACGAGCAGTACTTC. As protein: CASSSQDRRYEQYF.

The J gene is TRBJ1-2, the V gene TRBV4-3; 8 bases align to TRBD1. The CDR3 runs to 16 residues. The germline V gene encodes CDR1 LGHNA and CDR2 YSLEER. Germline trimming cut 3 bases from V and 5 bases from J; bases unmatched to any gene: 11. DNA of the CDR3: TGCGCCAGCAGCCATTCCGGGACAGGAGAATCGTATGGCTACACCTTC. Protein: CASSHSGTGESYGYTF.

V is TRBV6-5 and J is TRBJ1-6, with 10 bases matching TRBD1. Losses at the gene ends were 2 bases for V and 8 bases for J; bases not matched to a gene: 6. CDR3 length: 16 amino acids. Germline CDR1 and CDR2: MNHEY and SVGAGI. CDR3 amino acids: CASSYRGQGSDSPLHF. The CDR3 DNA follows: TGTGCCAGCAGTTACAGGGGACAGGGGTCCGATTCACCCCTCCACTTT.

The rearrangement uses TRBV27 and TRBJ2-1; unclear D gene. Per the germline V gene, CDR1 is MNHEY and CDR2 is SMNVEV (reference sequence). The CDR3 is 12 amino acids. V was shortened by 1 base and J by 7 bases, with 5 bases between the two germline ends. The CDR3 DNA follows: TGTGCCAGCAGTTTATTTGGGAATGAGCAGTTCTTC. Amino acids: CASSLFGNEQFF.

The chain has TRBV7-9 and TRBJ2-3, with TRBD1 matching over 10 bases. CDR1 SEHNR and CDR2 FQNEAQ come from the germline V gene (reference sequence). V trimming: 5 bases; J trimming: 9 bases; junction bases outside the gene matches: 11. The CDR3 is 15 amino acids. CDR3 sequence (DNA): TGTGCCAGCAGCGCAACCGGGACAGGGGTATGGACGCAGTATTTT. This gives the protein CASSATGTGVWTQYF.

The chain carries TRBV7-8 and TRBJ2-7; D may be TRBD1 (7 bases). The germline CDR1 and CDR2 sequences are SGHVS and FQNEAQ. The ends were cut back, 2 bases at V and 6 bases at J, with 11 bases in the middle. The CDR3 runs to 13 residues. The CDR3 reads CASSLPQGGEQYF. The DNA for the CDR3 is TGTGCCAGCAGCTTACCCCAGGGGGGCGAGCAGTACTTC.

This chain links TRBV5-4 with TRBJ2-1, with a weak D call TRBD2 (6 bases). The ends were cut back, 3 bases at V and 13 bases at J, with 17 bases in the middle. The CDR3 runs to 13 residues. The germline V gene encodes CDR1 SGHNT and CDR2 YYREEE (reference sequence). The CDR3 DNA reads TGTGCCAGCAGCTCCTCAGGGACTCCAATTCAGTTCTTC. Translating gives CASSSSGTPIQFF.

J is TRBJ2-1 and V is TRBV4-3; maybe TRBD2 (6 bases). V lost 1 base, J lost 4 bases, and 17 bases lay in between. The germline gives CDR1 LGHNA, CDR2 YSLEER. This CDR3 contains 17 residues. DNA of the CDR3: TGCGCCAGCAGCCAAGGGAGACTAGTCCCCGCTTACAATGAGCAGTTCTTC. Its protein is CASSQGRLVPAYNEQFF.

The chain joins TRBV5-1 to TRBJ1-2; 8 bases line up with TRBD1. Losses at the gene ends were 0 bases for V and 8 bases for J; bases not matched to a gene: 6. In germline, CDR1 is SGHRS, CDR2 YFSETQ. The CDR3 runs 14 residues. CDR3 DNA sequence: TGCGCCAGCAGCTTGGCCCAGGGGGCAGGGGGCTACACCTTC. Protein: CASSLAQGAGGYTF.

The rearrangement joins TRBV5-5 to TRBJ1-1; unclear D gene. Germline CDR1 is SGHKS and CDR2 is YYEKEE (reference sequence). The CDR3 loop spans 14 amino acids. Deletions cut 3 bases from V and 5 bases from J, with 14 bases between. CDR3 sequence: CASSWMDGRTEAFF. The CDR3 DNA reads TGTGCCAGCAGCTGGATGGACGGCCGGACTGAAGCTTTCTTT.

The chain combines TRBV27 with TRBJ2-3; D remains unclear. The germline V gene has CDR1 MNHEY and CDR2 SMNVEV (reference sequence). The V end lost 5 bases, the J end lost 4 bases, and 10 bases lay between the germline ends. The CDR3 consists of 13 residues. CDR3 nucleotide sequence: TGTGCCAGCAGTACCCAGTTTCCAGATACGCAGTATTTT. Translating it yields CASSTQFPDTQYF.

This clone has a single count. The CDR3 loop reads CASSGGDTTGNTIYF. The CDR3 DNA reads as TGTGCCAGCAGCGGGGGGGACACTACTGGAAACACCATATATTTT. V gene TRBV5-6 combines with J gene TRBJ1-3; D might be TRBD1 (6 bases). CDR1 is SGHDT and CDR2 is YYEEEE in the germline V gene. The CDR3 totals 15 residues. V dropped 4 bases and J dropped 2 bases, with 13 bases sitting between them.

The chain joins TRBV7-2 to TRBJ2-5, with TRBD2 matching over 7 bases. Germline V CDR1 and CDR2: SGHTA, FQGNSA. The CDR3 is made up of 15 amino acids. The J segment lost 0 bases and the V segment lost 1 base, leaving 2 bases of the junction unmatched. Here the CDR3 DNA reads TGTGCCAGCAGCTTAGGGGGGGGTTACCAAGAGACCCAGTACTTC. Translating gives CASSLGGGYQETQYF.

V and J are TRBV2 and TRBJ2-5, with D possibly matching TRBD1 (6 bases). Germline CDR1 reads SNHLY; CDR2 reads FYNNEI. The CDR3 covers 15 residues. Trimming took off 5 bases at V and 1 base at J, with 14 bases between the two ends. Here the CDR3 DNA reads TGTGCCAGCAGTAAGAACCAGGGGCTCCAAGAGACCCAGTACTTC. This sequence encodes CASSKNQGLQETQYF.

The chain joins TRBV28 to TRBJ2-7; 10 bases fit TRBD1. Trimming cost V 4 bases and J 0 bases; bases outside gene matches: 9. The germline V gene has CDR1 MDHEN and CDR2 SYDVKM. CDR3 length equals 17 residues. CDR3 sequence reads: CASSSFTGQGSSYEQYF. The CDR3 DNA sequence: TGTGCCAGCAGTTCGTTTACGGGACAGGGGAGCTCCTACGAGCAGTACTTC.

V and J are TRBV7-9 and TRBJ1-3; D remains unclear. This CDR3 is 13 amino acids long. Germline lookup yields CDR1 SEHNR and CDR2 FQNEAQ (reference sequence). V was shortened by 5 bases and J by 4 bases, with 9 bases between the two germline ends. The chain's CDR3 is CASSPPGGNTIYF. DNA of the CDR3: TGTGCCAGCAGCCCCCCGGGGGGAAACACCATATATTTT.

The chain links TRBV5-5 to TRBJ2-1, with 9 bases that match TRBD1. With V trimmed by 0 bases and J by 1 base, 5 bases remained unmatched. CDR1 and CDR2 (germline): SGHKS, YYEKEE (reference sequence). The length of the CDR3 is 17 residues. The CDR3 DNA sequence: TGTGCCAGCAGCTTGGGGGCCGGGACAGGGTCCTACAATGAGCAGTTCTTC. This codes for CASSLGAGTGSYNEQFF.

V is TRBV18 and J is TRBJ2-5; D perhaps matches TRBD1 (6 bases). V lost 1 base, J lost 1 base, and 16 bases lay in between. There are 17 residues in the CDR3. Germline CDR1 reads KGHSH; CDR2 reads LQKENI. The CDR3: CASSPRRTAGGQETQYF. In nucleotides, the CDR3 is TGTGCCAGCTCACCACGACGGACAGCTGGCGGCCAAGAGACCCAGTACTTC. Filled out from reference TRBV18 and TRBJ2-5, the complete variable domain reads NAGVMQNPRHLVRRRGQEARLRCSPMKGHSHVYWYRQLPEEGLKFMVYLQKENIIDESGMPKERFSAEFPKEGPSILRIQQVVRGDSAAYFCASSPRRTAGGQETQYFGPGTRLLVL.